Presented here are 3 T cell receptor beta chains from one specimen sequenced in a study of T cell repertoires in cytomegalovirus infection. No antigens are known for them. TCRdb re-called the reads with MiXCR, one entry per CDR3 protein. The top ten clones hold roughly 12% of a sample with some 920,000 distinct CDR3 sequences, 31% of them seen once. The sequences come from cultured CD8+ T cells from PBMCs, collected from culture after CMV antigen stimulation. The source of these receptors is a human donor in good health (CMV status not recorded). Some clones in this sample may be carry-over from other donors' samples.

This clonotype was found a few times. The chain carries TRBV27 and TRBJ1-1; 9 bases match TRBD1. Per the germline V gene, CDR1 is MNHEY and CDR2 is SMNVEV (reference sequence). With V trimmed by 5 bases and J by 4 bases, 8 bases remained unmatched. CDR3 length: 15 amino acids. CDR3 sequence: CASSHRDRVSTEAFF. The CDR3 coding sequence is TGTGCCAGCAGTCACCGGGACAGGGTGTCCACTGAAGCTTTCTTT.

In nucleotides, the CDR3 is TGTGCCAGCAGTACAGGCTTATCGGGCGGGGAGCTGTTTTTT. The encoded protein is CASSTGLSGGELFF. J is TRBJ2-2 and V is TRBV6-5, with a weak D call TRBD1 (5 bases). V shed 5 bases and J shed 7 bases, with 14 bases lying between them. The length of the CDR3 is 14 residues. The germline gives CDR1 MNHEY, CDR2 SVGAGI.

As for this clonotype: A much larger clone differs by one base, so this may be a read error. The DNA for the CDR3 is TGTGCCAGCAGCAGCTCCGCCCCCTCCACAGATACGCAGTATTTT. Translating gives CASSSSAPSTDTQYF. The chain has TRBV5-6 and TRBJ2-3; D not certain. The CDR3 totals 15 residues. V was pared by 4 bases and J by 2 bases, with 14 bases between. Germline V gene data show CDR1 as SGHDT and CDR2 as YYEEEE.